This T cell receptor beta chain comes out of a study of CD8+CD57+ T cells in acquired aplastic anemia. Study-wide context: On average, sorted CD4+ and CD8+ cells gave roughly 2.9 ug of DNA. Points from the study as a whole: The study found no significant CD8+ Simpson's diversity difference between patients and controls.

As to this clonotype: The antigen is unknown.

The germline V gene has CDR1 SGHVT and CDR2 SQSDAQ. This CDR3 has 13 amino acids. Trimming took off 6 bases at V and 4 bases at J, with 12 bases between the two ends. Profiling that covered TCR beta VDJ and CDR3 relied on genomic DNA as its template. Using its own MiXCR run on the reads, TCRdb lists one record per CDR3 protein. The profile shows under 200,000 distinct CDR3 sequences, less than 50% of them singletons. The sequenced patients had an expansion of CD8+CD57+ cells seen by flow cytometry. With no exception, the patients had severe acquired aplastic anemia. By the time of blood sampling, patients had still received no therapy.

Sample: sorted CD4+, CD8+, or CD8+CD57+ T cells (not recorded which) from PBMCs. This chain uses TRBV7-4 with TRBJ1-2; D is possibly TRBD1 (6 bases). This receptor was taken from a human donor with aplastic anemia. The chain's CDR3 is CASRTTGTYGYTF. The CDR3 nucleotides read TGTGCCAGCAGGACCACAGGGACCTATGGCTACACCTTC.